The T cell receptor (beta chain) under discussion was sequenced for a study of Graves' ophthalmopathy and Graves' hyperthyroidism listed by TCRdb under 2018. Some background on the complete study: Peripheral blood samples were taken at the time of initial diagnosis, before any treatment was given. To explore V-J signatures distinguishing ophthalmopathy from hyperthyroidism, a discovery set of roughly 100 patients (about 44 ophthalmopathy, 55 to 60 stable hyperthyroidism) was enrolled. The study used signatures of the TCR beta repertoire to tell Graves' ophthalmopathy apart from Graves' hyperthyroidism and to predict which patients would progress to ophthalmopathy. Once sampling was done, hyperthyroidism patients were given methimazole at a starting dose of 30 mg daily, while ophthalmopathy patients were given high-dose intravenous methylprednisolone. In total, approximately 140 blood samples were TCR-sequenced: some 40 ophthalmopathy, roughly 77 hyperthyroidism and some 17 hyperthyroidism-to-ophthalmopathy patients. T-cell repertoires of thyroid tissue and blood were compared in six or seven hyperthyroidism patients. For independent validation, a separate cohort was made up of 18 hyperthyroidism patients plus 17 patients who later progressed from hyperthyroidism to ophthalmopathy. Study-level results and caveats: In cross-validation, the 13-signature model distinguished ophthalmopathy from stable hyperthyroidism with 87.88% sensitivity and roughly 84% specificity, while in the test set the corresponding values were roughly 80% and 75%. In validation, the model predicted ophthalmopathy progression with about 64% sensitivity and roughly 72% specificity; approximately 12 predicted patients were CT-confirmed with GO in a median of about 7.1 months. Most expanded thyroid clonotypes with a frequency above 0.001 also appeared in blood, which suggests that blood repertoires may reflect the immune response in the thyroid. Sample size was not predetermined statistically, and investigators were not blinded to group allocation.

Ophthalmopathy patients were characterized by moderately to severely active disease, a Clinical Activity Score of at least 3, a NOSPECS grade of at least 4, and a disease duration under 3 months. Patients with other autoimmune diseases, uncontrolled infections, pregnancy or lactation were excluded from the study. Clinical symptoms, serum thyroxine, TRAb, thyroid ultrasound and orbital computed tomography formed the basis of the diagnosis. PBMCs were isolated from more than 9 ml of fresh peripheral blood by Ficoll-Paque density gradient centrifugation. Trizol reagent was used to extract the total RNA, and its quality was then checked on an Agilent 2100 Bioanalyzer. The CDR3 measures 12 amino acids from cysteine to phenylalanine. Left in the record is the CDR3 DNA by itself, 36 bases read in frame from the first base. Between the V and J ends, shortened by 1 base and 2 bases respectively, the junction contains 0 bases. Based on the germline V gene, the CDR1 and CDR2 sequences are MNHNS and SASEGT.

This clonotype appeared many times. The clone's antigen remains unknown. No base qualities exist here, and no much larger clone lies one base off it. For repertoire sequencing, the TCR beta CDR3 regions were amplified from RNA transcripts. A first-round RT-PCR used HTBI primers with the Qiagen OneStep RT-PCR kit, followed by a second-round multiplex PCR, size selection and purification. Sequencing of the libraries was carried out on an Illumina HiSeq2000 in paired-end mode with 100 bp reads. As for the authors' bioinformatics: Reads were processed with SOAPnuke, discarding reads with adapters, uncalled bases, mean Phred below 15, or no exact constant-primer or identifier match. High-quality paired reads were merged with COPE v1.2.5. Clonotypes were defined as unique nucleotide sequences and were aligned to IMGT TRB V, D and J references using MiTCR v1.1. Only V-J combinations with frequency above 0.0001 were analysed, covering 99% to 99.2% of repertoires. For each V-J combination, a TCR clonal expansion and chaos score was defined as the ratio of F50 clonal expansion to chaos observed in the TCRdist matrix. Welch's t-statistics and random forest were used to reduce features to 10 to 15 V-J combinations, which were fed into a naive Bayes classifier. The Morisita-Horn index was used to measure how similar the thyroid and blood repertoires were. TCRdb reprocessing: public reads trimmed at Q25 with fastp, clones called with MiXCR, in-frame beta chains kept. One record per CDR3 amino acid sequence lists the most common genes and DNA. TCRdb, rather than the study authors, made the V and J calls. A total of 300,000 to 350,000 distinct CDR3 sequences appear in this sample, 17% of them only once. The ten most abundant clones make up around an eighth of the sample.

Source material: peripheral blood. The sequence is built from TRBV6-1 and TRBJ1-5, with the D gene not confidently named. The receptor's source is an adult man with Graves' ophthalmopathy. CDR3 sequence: CASSEGNQPQHF. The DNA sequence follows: TGTGCCAGCAGTGAAGGCAATCAGCCCCAGCATTTT.